A selection of T cell receptor beta chains follows, all from one sample in a study of cytomegalovirus exposure and HLA in healthy donors. Clones were sequenced by immunoSEQ multiplex PCR, and TCRdb holds only the in-frame ones, with some missing. The data contain about 56,000 clones, 90% to 95% of them singletons. Sequencing was performed on PBMCs. The receptors come from a woman in her late teens or twenties in good health and CMV-seropositive. CDR3s include the opening cysteine and the closing phenylalanine or tryptophan. Some rows have no size entry. The others give once, few or many, or a class for an expanded clone.

abundance | v_gene | CDR3aa
- | TRBV7-9 | CASSLGQGADEQYF
- | TRBV2 | CASSENRNQETQYF
once | TRBV18 | CASSPVLAGAPYEQYF
- | TRBV7-9 | CASSSSMTGNTIYF
- | TRBV14 | CASRFTWSTEAFF
- | TRBV18 | CASSLLGPVGLYNSPLHF
- | TRBV4-3 | CASSQDRGGVGNTIYF
- | TRBV11-2 | CASSKDSHSSYEQYF
- | TRBV5-5 | CASSLGSLGTEAFF
- | TRBV28 | CASKESSYNSPLHF
- | TRBV2 | CASRLNSGGGNEQFF
once | TRBV11-1 | CASSLQGAAVHSGANVLTF
- | TRBV7-2 | CASSLGAVNTIYF
- | TRBV4-2 | CASSLGLGTSGGAQTQYF
- | TRBV7-6 | CASSLGVGGGTDTQYF
few | TRBV5-4 | CASSAGPMNTEAFF
- | TRBV5-1 | CASSSDSSGYEQYF
- | TRBV7-2 | CASSQQGSYGYTF
- | TRBV11-2 | CASSLLGGSSTDTQYF
once | TRBV2 | CASSVGQAYEQYF
- | TRBV7-3 | CASSFMQGYEQYF
- | TRBV4-3 | CASSQDTYTGELFF
- | TRBV12-5 | CASGLPPGQGNTGELFF
- | TRBV7-8 | CASSLVPGNQPQHF
few | TRBV28 | CASSYRGFGYTF
- | TRBV30 | CAWSRSSYNSPLHF
- | TRBV25-1 | CASSSGSQETQYF
- | TRBV6-5 | CASSPGVRNEQFF
once | TRBV5-1 | CASSPVNGQGAYEQYF
- | TRBV5-1 | CASSSSRGEQFF
- | TRBV5-4 | CASSLAQGADTQYF
- | TRBV27 | CASSLSPAGPYEQYF
- | TRBV5-6 | CASSYGGLDYGYTF
- | TRBV4-1 | CASSNRGGNIDEQFF
- | TRBV9 | CASSKTRYPYEQYF
- | TRBV14 | CASSQSGWEQFF
- | TRBV5-1 | CASSPGLPEETQYF
- | TRBV5-5 | CASSSEGGNTIYF
- | TRBV9 | CASSVGDSKSETQYF
- | TRBV30 | CAWSIGGAREQFF
- | TRBV7-9 | CASSLRGGGPHRDTQYF